The sequence of this T cell receptor (beta chain) was determined in a study of blood T cell repertoires in COVID-19. The Seattle patients joined while their infection was active and were tracked longitudinally afterward. This clone was observed a few times. TCRdb's copy holds only in-frame clones and misses some; the assay was immunoSEQ multiplex PCR. The data hold a few hundred thousand clones, with just under 90% observed a single time. This CDR3 spans 14 amino acids. The germline V gene encodes CDR1 LNHDA and CDR2 SQIVND (reference sequence). The V and J ends lost 6 bases and 1 base respectively, with 12 bases between them.

The sequenced sample was peripheral blood. The sequence came from a woman in her forties or fifties with COVID-19, enrolled during active disease. This sequence joins TRBV19 and TRBJ1-1; D call uncertain. Here the CDR3 DNA reads TGTGCCAGTAGACCACAGTCGGCGAACACTGAAGCTTTCTTT. The encoded protein is CASRPQSANTEAFF. Based on the CDR3 plus reference TRBV19 and TRBJ1-1, the full variable domain is DGGITQSPKYLFRKEGQNVTLSCEQNLNHDAMYWYRQDPGQGLRLIYYSQIVNDFQKGDIAEGYSVSREKKESFPLTVTSAQKNPTAFYLCASRPQSANTEAFFGQGTRLTVV.